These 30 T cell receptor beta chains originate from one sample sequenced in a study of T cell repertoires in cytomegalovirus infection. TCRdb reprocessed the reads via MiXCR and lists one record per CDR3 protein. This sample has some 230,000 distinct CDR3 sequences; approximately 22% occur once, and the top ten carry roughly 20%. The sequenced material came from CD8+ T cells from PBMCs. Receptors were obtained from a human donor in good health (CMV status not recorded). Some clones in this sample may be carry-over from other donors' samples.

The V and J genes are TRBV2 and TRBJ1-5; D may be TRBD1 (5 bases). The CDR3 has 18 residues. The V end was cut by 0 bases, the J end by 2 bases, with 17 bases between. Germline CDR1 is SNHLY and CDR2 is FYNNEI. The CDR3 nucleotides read TGTGCCAGCAGTGAAGCGCTTCCGGGGGATCCGGGCAATCAGCCCCAGCATTTT. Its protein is CASSEALPGDPGNQPQHF.

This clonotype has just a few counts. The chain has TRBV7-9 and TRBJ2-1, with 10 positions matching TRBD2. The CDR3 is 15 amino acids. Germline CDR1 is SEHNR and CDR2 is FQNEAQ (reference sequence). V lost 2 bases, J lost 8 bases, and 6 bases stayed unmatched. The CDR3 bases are TGTGCCAGCAGCTTAAGTAGCGGGGGGTATGATGAGCAGTTCTTC. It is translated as CASSLSSGGYDEQFF.

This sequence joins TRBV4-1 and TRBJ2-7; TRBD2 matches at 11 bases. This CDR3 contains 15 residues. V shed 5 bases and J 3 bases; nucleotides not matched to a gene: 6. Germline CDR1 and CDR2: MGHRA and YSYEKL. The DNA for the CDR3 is TGCGCCAGCAGCTATAGTAGCGGGGGGGACTACGAGCAGTACTTC. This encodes CASSYSSGGDYEQYF.

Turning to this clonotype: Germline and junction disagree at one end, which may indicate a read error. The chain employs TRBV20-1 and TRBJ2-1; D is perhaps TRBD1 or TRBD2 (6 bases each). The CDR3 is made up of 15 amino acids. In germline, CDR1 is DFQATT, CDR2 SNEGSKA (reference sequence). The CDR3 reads CGARDLGGSYNEQFF. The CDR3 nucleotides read TGCGGTGCTAGAGATCTAGGGGGGTCCTACAATGAGCAGTTCTTC.

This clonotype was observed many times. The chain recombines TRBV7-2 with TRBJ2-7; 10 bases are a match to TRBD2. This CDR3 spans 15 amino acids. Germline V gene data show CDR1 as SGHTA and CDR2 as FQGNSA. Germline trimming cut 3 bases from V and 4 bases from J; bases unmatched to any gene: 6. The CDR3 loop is CASSFVSSGGYEQYF. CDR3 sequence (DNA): TGTGCCAGCAGCTTTGTGTCTAGCGGGGGATACGAGCAGTACTTC.

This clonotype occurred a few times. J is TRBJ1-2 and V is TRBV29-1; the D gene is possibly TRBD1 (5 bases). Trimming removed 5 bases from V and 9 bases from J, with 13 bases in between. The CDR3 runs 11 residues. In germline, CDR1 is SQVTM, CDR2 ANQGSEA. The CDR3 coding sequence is TGCAGCGTTTTGACAGTAGGAAGCTACACCTTC. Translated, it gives CSVLTVGSYTF. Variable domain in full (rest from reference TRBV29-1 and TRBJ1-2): SAVISQKPSRDICQRGTSLTIQCQVDSQVTMMFWYRQQPGQSLTLIATANQGSEATYESGFVIDKFPISRPNLTFSTLTVSNMSPEDSSIYLCSVLTVGSYTFGSGTRLTVV.

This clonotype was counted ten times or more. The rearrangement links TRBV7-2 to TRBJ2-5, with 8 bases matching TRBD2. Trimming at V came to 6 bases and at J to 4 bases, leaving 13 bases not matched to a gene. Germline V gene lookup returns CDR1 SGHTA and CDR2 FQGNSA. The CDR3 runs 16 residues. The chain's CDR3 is CASSELVAGIGETQYF. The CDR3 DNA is TGTGCCAGCAGTGAACTAGTAGCGGGGATAGGAGAGACCCAGTACTTC.

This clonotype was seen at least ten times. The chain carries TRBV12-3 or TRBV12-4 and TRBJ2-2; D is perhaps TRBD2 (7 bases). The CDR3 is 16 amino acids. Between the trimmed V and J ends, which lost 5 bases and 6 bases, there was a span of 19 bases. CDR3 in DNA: TGTGCCAGCAGTCCTACAGGGAGGGAAAATTCCGGGGAGCTGTTTTTT. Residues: CASSPTGRENSGELFF.

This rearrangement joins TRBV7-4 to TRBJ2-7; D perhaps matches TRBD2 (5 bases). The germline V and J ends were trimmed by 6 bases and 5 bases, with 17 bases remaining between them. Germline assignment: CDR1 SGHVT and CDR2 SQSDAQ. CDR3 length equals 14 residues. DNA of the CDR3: TGTGCCAGCAGGCCCCCCCCCGGGGAGAACGAGCAGTACTTC. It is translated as CASRPPPGENEQYF.

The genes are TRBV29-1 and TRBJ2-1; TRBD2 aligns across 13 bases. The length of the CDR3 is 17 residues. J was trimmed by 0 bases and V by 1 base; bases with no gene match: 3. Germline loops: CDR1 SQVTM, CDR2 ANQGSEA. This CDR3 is CSVEGLAGGNSYNEQFF. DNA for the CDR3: TGCAGCGTTGAAGGACTAGCGGGGGGCAACTCCTACAATGAGCAGTTCTTC.

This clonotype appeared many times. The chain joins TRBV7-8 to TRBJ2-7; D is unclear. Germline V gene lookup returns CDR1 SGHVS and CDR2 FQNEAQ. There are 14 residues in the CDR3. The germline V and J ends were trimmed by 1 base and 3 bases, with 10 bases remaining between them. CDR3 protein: CASSLDLMDYEQYF. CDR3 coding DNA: TGTGCCAGCAGCTTAGATTTAATGGACTACGAGCAGTACTTC.

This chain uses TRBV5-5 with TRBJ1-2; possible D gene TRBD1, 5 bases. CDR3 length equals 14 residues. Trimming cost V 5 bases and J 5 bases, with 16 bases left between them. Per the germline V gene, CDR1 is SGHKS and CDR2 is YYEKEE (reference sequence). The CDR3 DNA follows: TGTGCCAGCAGTCCATCGGGGGGGACGTATGGCTACACCTTC. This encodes CASSPSGGTYGYTF.

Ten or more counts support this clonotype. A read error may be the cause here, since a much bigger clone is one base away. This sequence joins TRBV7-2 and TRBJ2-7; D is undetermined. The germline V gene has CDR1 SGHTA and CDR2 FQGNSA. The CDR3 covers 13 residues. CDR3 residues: CVSSLGRSYEQYF. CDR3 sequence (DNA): TGTGTCAGCAGCTTGGGCCGTTCCTACGAGCAGTACTTC.

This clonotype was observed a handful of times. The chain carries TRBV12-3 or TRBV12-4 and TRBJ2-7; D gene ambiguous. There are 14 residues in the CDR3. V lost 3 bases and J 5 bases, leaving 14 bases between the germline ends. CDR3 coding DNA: TGTGCCAGCAGTTTGCACAGTTCCTTGGACGAGCAGTACTTC. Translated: CASSLHSSLDEQYF.

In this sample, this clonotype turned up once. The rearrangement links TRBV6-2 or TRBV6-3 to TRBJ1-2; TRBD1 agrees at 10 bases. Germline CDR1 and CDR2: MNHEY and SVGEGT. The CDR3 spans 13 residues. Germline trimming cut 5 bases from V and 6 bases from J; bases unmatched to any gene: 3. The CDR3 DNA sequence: TGTGCCAGCAGTAACGGGACAGGGGATGGCTACACCTTC. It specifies CASSNGTGDGYTF.

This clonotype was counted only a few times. This CDR3 is CASSQEDRGSSPLHF. The CDR3 DNA follows: TGCGCCAGCAGCCAAGAAGACAGGGGAAGCTCACCCCTCCACTTT. This sequence joins TRBV4-1 and TRBJ1-6; 8 positions agree with TRBD1. In germline, CDR1 is MGHRA, CDR2 YSYEKL. The CDR3 has 15 residues. After removal of 0 bases from V and 10 bases from J, the junction contained 5 bases not matched to a gene.

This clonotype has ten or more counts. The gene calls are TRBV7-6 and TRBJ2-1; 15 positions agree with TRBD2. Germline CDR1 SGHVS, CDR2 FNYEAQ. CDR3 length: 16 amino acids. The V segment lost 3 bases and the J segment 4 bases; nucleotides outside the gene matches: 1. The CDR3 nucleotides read TGTGCCAGCAGCTTCGGACTAGCGGGGGGGTACAATGAGCAGTTCTTC. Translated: CASSFGLAGGYNEQFF.

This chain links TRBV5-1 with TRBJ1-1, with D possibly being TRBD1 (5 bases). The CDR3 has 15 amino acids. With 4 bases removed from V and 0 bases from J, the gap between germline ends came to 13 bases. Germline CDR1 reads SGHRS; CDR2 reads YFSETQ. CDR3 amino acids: CASSPTWGLNTEAFF. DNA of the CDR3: TGCGCCAGCAGCCCCACCTGGGGACTGAACACTGAAGCTTTCTTT. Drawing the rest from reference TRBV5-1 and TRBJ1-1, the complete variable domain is KAGVTQTPRYLIKTRGQQVTLSCSPISGHRSVSWYQQTPGQGLQFLFEYFSETQRNKGNFPGRFSGRQFSNSRSEMNVSTLELGDSALYLCASSPTWGLNTEAFFGQGTRLTVV.

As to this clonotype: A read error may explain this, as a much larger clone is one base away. The CDR3 bases are TGTGCCAGCAGTTTACGAAGCAATGAGCAGTACTTC. It specifies CASSLRSNEQYF. V usage is TRBV12-3 or TRBV12-4 and J usage is TRBJ2-1; D remains ambiguous. Gene TRBJ2-7 matches the end of the DNA better, so the J call may be wrong. There are 12 residues in the CDR3.

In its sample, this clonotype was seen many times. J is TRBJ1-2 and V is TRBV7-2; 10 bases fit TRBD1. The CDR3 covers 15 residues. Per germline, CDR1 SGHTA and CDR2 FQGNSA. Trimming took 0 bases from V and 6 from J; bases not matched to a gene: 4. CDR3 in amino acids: CASSLAPGTGDGYTF. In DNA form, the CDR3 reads TGTGCCAGCAGCTTAGCCCCCGGGACAGGGGATGGCTACACCTTC.

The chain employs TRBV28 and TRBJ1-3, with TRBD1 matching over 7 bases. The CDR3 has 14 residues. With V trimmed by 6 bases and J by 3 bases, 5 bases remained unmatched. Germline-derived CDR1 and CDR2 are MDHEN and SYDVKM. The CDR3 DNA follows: TGTGCCAGCAGATTTACAGGGGATGGAAACACCATATATTTT. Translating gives CASRFTGDGNTIYF.

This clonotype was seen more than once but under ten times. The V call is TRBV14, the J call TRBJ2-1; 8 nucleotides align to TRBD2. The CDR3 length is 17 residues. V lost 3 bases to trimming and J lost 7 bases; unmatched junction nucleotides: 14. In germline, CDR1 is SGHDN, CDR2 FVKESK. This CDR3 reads CASSHSRLAPLGNEQFF. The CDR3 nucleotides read TGTGCCAGCAGCCATTCCCGACTAGCGCCCCTGGGGAATGAGCAGTTCTTC.

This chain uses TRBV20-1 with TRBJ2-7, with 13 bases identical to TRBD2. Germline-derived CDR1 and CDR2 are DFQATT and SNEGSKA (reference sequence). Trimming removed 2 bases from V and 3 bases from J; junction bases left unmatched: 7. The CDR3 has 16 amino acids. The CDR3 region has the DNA TGCAGTGCTAGACCGGTTGGACTAGCGGGGGTCTACGAGCAGTACTTC. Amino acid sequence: CSARPVGLAGVYEQYF.

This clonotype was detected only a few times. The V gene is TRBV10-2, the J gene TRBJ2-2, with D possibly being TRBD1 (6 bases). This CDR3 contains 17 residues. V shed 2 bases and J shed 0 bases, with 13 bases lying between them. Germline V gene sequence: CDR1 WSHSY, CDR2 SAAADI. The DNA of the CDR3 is TGCGCCAGCAGTGAGGCTCCAACAGGGACGAACACCGGGGAGCTGTTTTTT. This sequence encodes CASSEAPTGTNTGELFF.

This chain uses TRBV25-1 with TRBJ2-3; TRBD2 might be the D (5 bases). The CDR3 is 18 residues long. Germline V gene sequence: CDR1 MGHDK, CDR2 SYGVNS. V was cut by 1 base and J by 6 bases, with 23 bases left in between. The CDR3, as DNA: TGTGCCAGCAGTGAATTCTCCGGGGAGACCAGCACTCTGGATACGCAGTATTTT. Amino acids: CASSEFSGETSTLDTQYF.

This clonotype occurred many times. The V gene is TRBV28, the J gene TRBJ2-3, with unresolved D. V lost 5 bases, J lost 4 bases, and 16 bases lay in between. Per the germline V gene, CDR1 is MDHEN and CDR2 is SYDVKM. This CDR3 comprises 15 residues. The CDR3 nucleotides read TGTGCCAGCAGTATCTCTCGGGCCGTCCCAGATACGCAGTATTTT. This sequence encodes CASSISRAVPDTQYF.

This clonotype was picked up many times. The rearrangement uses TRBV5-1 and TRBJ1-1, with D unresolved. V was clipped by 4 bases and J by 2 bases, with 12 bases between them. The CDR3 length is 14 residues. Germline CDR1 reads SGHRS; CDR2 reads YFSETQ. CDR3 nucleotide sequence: TGCGCCAGCAGCATAATAGGGCTTAACACTGAAGCTTTCTTT. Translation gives CASSIIGLNTEAFF.

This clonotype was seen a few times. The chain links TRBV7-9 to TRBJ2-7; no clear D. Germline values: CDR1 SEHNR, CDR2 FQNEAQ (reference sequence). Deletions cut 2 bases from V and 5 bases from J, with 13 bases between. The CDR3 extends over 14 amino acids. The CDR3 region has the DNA TGTGCCAGCAGCTTACGCGAATTAGGAGACGAGCAGTACTTC. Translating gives CASSLRELGDEQYF.

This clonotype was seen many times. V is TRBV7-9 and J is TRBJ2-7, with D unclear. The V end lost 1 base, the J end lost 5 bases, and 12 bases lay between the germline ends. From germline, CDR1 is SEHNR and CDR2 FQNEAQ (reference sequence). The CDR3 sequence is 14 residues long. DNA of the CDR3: TGTGCCAGCAGCTTAGGCCCCCTCTCGGACGAGCAGTACTTC. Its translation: CASSLGPLSDEQYF.

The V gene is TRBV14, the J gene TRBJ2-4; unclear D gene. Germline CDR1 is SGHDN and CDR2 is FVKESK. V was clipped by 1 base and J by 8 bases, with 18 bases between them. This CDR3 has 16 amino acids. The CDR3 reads CASSQGYTWEGDIQYF. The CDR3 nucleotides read TGTGCCAGCAGCCAAGGCTACACGTGGGAAGGAGACATTCAGTACTTC.